The 23 T cell receptor beta chains reported below all come from one sample, sequenced in a study of TIL therapy for anti-PD-1-resistant metastatic lung cancer. As for time point: pre-treatment sample, taken before nivolumab and TIL therapy. Sequencing used immunoSEQ v3. Sequencing was performed with immunoSEQ multiplex PCR; in TCRdb, only in-frame clones are kept and a portion is missing. The table shows approximately 60,000 clones, with less than 85% occurring only once. Sequenced material: blood, taken at baseline. The receptors shown here come from a person aged 25-85 years with non-small cell lung cancer.

The chain uses TRBV7-3 and TRBJ1-2; D not resolved. The V gene lost 5 bases and the J gene lost 4 bases, with 5 bases spanning the gap. The CDR3 sequence is 11 residues long. Germline assignment: CDR1 SGHTA and CDR2 FQGTGA. The CDR3 DNA sequence: TGTGCCAGCAGCCGAAGCTATGGCTACACCTTC. Translating it yields CASSRSYGYTF.

V and J are TRBV19 and TRBJ1-1; perhaps TRBD1 as D (6 bases). Trimming removed 9 bases from V and 0 bases from J, with 17 bases in between. CDR1 and CDR2 from the germline V gene are LNHDA and SQIVND (reference sequence). This CDR3 is built from 15 residues. The CDR3 DNA follows: TGTGCCAGCCACTCACGGACAGTAATGAACACTGAAGCTTTCTTT. Amino acid sequence: CASHSRTVMNTEAFF.

The J gene is TRBJ1-2, the V gene TRBV5-1; TRBD1 is a possible D gene (5 bases). Germline-derived CDR1 and CDR2 are SGHRS and YFSETQ. This CDR3 region has 15 residues. Trimming took 0 bases from V and 4 from J, leaving 13 bases between them. The CDR3 DNA reads as TGCGCCAGCAGCTTGGCCCTGGGGGTACCCTATGGCTACACCTTC. This codes for CASSLALGVPYGYTF.

CDR3 region: CASSYQNSDYGYTF. CDR3 nucleotides: TGTGCCAGCAGTTACCAAAATTCAGACTATGGCTACACCTTC. The gene calls are TRBV6-6 and TRBJ1-2; D gene unclear. The germline V gene has CDR1 MNHNY and CDR2 SVGAGI (reference sequence). The V end was cut by 2 bases, the J end by 3 bases, with 10 bases between. The CDR3 is made up of 14 amino acids.

The rearrangement uses TRBV19 and TRBJ1-1, with a tentative D call TRBD1 (5 bases). The germline gives CDR1 LNHDA, CDR2 SQIVND (reference sequence). V dropped 5 bases and J dropped 1 base, with 14 bases sitting between them. The CDR3 has 15 amino acids. CDR3 DNA sequence: TGTGCCAGTAGTCCCCGGGGGTGGGGGAACACTGAAGCTTTCTTT. Its translation is CASSPRGWGNTEAFF.

This chain uses TRBV29-1 with TRBJ2-2, with TRBD2 matching 14 bases. Germline V gene sequence: CDR1 SQVTM, CDR2 ANQGSEA. Trimming removed 1 base from V and 5 bases from J; junction bases left unmatched: 15. This CDR3 has 20 amino acids. CDR3 coding DNA: TGCAGCGTTGAAGGGGTGGGACTAGCGGGAGCCATTGGAGTTACCGGGGAGCTGTTTTTT. As protein: CSVEGVGLAGAIGVTGELFF.

The chain recombines TRBV18 with TRBJ1-5, with D hard to call. Trimming stripped 3 bases from V and 0 bases from J, with 9 bases between. The CDR3 consists of 15 residues. The germline V gene has CDR1 KGHSH and CDR2 LQKENI. The CDR3 DNA reads as TGTGCCAGCTCACCGACGGTTAATAGCAATCAGCCCCAGCATTTT. This encodes CASSPTVNSNQPQHF.

This clone was seen a few times. CDR3 sequence reads: CASSIDRRAGGAYNEQFF. The CDR3 DNA follows: TGTGCCAGTAGTATAGATCGTCGGGCGGGAGGAGCCTACAATGAGCAGTTCTTC. The chain links TRBV19 to TRBJ2-1, with TRBD2 matching over 8 bases. V lost 0 bases to trimming and J lost 2 bases; unmatched junction nucleotides: 9. The CDR3 is 18 amino acids. Germline CDR1 and CDR2: LNHDA and SQIVND (reference sequence).

The J gene is TRBJ2-7, the V gene TRBV6-1, with D perhaps being TRBD1 or TRBD2 (5 bases each). Germline CDR1 reads MNHNS; CDR2 reads SASEGT. V was pared by 3 bases and J by 2 bases, with 8 bases between. The CDR3 has 13 residues. The CDR3 protein is CASSDGGPYEQYF. As DNA, the CDR3 is TGTGCCAGCAGTGATGGGGGACCCTACGAGCAGTACTTC.

This sequence joins TRBV14 and TRBJ2-7; possibly TRBD1 for D (6 bases). The CDR3 has 13 residues. Between the trimmed V and J ends, which lost 4 bases and 5 bases, there was a span of 12 bases. CDR1 is SGHDN, CDR2 FVKESK, per germline. The CDR3 here is CASSRYGTHEQYF. The CDR3 nucleotides are TGTGCCAGCAGCCGCTACGGGACACACGAGCAGTACTTC. The full variable domain, its missing parts supplied by reference TRBV14 and TRBJ2-7, is EAGVTQFPSHSVIEKGQTVTLRCDPISGHDNLYWYRRVMGKEIKFLLHFVKESKQDESGMPNNRFLAERTGGTYSTLKVQPAELEDSGVYFCASSRYGTHEQYFGPGTRLTVT.

This clone was picked up one time. This sequence joins TRBV7-9 and TRBJ1-4; no definite D call. CDR3 length: 14 amino acids. Germline V gives CDR1 SEHNR, CDR2 FQNEAQ (reference sequence). Trimming left V 5 bases short and J 12 bases short, with 19 bases between. CDR3 protein: CASSPGRSTGELFF. CDR3 DNA sequence: TGTGCCAGCAGCCCCGGACGGTCGACCGGGGAACTGTTTTTT.

The chain recombines TRBV6-5 with TRBJ2-7, with no clear D. The CDR3 consists of 15 residues. Trimming stripped 5 bases from V and 1 base from J, with 15 bases between. Germline assignment: CDR1 MNHEY and CDR2 SVGAGI. CDR3 residues: CASSAPRVGSYEQYF. CDR3 in DNA: TGTGCCAGCAGTGCCCCTCGGGTAGGATCCTACGAGCAGTACTTC.

The chain employs TRBV6-6 and TRBJ2-7; weak D call: TRBD2 (6 bases). The germline V and J ends were trimmed by 0 bases and 9 bases, with 6 bases remaining between them. Germline values: CDR1 MNHNY, CDR2 SVGAGI (reference sequence). CDR3 length equals 11 residues. The CDR3 is CASSYSGGQYF. The CDR3 DNA reads as TGTGCCAGCAGTTACTCGGGGGGGCAGTACTTC.

V is TRBV28 and J is TRBJ1-2; TRBD1 agrees at 9 bases. Trimming at V came to 3 bases and at J to 5 bases, leaving 10 bases not matched to a gene. The CDR3 runs 16 residues. Germline CDR1 and CDR2: MDHEN and SYDVKM. The CDR3 loop reads CASSLDSPGTGYGYTF. Here the CDR3 DNA reads TGTGCCAGCAGTTTGGATAGTCCCGGGACAGGGTATGGCTACACCTTC.

This clone has a single count. The rearrangement uses TRBV29-1 and TRBJ2-2; maybe TRBD2 (5 bases). The CDR3 sequence is 14 residues long. CDR1 and CDR2 (germline): SQVTM, ANQGSEA. The germline V and J ends were trimmed by 0 bases and 4 bases, with 9 bases remaining between them. CDR3 loop: CSVEEGLITGELFF. CDR3 bases: TGCAGCGTTGAAGAAGGACTCATCACCGGGGAGCTGTTTTTT.

The V and J genes are TRBV28 and TRBJ1-2; D remains ambiguous. This CDR3 contains 12 residues. Germline V CDR1 and CDR2: MDHEN, SYDVKM. The CDR3: CVISEGNYGYTF. The CDR3 DNA is TGTGTCATTTCAGAAGGTAACTATGGCTACACCTTC.

CDR3: CSALADTDTQYF. CDR3 in DNA: TGCAGCGCTCTAGCGGACACAGATACGCAGTATTTT. This rearrangement joins TRBV29-1 to TRBJ2-3; TRBD2 agrees at 7 bases. Germline lookup yields CDR1 SQVTM and CDR2 ANQGSEA. V dropped 7 bases and J dropped 2; count of bases not matched to a gene: 3. The CDR3 has 12 residues.

This chain joins TRBV2 and TRBJ1-1, with D tentatively TRBD1 (5 bases). The CDR3 runs 16 residues. Germline loops: CDR1 SNHLY, CDR2 FYNNEI. V was shortened by 2 bases and J by 5 bases, with 18 bases between the two germline ends. As DNA, the CDR3 is TGTGCCAGCAGTGAACGCCCAACGGGGGTCGGGACTGAAGCTTTCTTT. This translates into CASSERPTGVGTEAFF.

This clone was observed a few times. The V and J genes are TRBV30 and TRBJ1-1, with a weak D call TRBD1 (5 bases). Germline-derived CDR1 and CDR2 are GTSNPN and SVGIG (reference sequence). The V end lost 5 bases, the J end lost 5 bases, and 12 bases lay between the germline ends. The length of the CDR3 is 12 residues. In DNA form, the CDR3 reads TGTGCCTGGGGGGCAGTGCGTACTGAAGCTTTCTTT. This codes for CAWGAVRTEAFF.

V usage is TRBV4-3 and J usage is TRBJ2-7; D is possibly TRBD1 or TRBD2 (6 bases each). V lost 4 bases and J 4 bases, leaving 14 bases between the germline ends. The germline CDR1 and CDR2 sequences are LGHNA and YSLEER. The CDR3 runs to 14 residues. In DNA, the CDR3 is TGCGCCAGCAGCCGCGAGGGGGGAGCTTACGAGCAGTACTTC. This translates into CASSREGGAYEQYF.

V is TRBV29-1 and J is TRBJ2-1; no clear D gene. V lost 7 bases and J lost 4, with 11 bases in between. This CDR3 is built from 12 residues. Per the germline V gene, CDR1 is SQVTM and CDR2 is ANQGSEA. DNA of the CDR3: TGCAGCGGCGAAGGGTCATACAATGAGCAGTTCTTC. Translating it yields CSGEGSYNEQFF.

The CDR3: CASSQDRTSGLQETQYF. The CDR3 DNA sequence: TGTGCCAGCAGCCAAGATCGCACTAGCGGGTTACAAGAGACCCAGTACTTC. The chain couples TRBV14 to TRBJ2-5; 9 bases are shared with TRBD2. J lost 2 bases, V lost 0 bases, and 7 bases had no gene match. The CDR3 loop spans 17 amino acids. The germline V gene encodes CDR1 SGHDN and CDR2 FVKESK.

Notes on this clone: Other nucleotide sequences in the sample specify the same CDR3. DNA for the CDR3: TGTGCCAGCAGCTTAGTAGGGGGCTACGAGCAGTACTTC. Encoded protein: CASSLVGGYEQYF. The chain recombines TRBV7-9 with TRBJ2-7; D is possibly TRBD1 (6 bases). V was clipped by 1 base and J by 3 bases, with 7 bases between them. Germline V gene lookup returns CDR1 SEHNR and CDR2 FQNEAQ (reference sequence). This CDR3 spans 13 amino acids.